This T cell receptor (beta chain) came from a study of OX40 agonist ivuxolimab in advanced cancers. Libraries were prepared by immunoSEQ multiplex PCR; TCRdb keeps only in-frame clonotypes and omits some of them. The profile shows some 83,000 clones, over 90% of them singletons. V shed 5 bases and J 5 bases; nucleotides not matched to a gene: 13. This CDR3 comprises 17 residues. The V gene's germline CDR1 is SGHNT and CDR2 YENEEA. Autoimmune disease history or systemic immunosuppression barred patients. The sample consisted of CD4+ or CD8+ T cells sorted from blood, taken in a trial of the OX40 agonist ivuxolimab. V gene TRBV11-3 combines with J gene TRBJ2-2; 8 nucleotides line up with TRBD1. This sequence originates from an adult with an advanced solid tumor such as melanoma, head and neck, liver or kidney cancer. CDR3 DNA sequence: TGTGCCAGCAGCCCATGGTCCGACAGGGGACCAACCGGGGAGCTGTTTTTT. It encodes CASSPWSDRGPTGELFF.